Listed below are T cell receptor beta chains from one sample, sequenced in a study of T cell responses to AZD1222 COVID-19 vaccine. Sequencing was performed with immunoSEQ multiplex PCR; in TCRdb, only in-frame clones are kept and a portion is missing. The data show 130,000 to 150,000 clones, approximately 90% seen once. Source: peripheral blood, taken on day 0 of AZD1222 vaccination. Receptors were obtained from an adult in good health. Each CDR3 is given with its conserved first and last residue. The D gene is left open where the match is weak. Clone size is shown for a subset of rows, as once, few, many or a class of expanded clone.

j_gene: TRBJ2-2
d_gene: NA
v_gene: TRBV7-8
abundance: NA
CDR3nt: TGTGCCAGCAGCGGCGGGACAACGGCCACCGGGGAGCTGTTTTTT
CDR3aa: CASSGGTTATGELFF

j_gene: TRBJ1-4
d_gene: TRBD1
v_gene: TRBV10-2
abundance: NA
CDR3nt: TGCGCCAGCAGCCCGAGTGGGGACAGGGGGAACCTTAATGAAAAACTGTTTTTT
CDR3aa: CASSPSGDRGNLNEKLFF

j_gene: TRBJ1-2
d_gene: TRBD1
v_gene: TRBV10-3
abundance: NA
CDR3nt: TGTGCCATCAGGGGACAGGGGGAGGGCTACTATGGCTACACCTTC
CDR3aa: CAIRGQGEGYYGYTF

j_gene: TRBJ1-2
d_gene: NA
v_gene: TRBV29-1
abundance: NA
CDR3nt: TGCAGCGTTGCCGGTACAACTAGAGCTAACTATGGCTACACCTTC
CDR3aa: CSVAGTTRANYGYTF

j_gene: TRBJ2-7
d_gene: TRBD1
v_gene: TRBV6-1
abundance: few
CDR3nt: TGTGCCAGCAGTGAAAGGGACAGGGGAACCTACGAGCAGTACTTC
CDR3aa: CASSERDRGTYEQYF

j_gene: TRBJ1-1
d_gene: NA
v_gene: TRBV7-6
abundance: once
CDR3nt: TGTGCCAGCAGCCCTAGTCTAGGGATGAACACTGAAGCTTTCTTT
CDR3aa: CASSPSLGMNTEAFF

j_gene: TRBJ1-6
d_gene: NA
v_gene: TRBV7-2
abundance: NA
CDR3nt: TGTGCCAGCAGCCCTCGCGGCGCGTGGAATTCACCCCTCCACTTT
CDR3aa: CASSPRGAWNSPLHF

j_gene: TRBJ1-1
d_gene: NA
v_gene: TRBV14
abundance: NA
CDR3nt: TGTGCCAGCAGCCAAGGAGAGGAGAACACTGAAGCTTTCTTT
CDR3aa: CASSQGEENTEAFF

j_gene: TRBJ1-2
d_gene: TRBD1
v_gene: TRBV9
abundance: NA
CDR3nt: TGTGCCAGCAGCGTAGACGCAGGGGGCCTTGTTGGCTACACCTTC
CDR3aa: CASSVDAGGLVGYTF

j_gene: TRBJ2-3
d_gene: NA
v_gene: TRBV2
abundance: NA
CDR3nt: TGTGCCAGCAGCGAAGGGGTTACGCAGTATTTT
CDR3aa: CASSEGVTQYF

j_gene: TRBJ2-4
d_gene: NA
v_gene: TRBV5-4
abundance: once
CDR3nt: TGTGCCAGCAGCTTTAGGTCTGGCAAAAACATTCAGTACTTC
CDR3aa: CASSFRSGKNIQYF

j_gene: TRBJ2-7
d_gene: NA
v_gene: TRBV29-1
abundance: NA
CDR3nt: TGCAGCGTTGGTCGGTACGGACAGTACGAGCAGTACTTC
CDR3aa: CSVGRYGQYEQYF

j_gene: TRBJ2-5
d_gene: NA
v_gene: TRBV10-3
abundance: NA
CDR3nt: TGTGCCATCAGTGAGTCTGGGGCTTTACAAGAGACCCAGTACTTC
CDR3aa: CAISESGALQETQYF

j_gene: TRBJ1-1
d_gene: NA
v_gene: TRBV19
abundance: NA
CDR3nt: TGTGCCAGTAGTATCTCGGCAGGGCGAAACACTGAAGCTTTCTTT
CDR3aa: CASSISAGRNTEAFF

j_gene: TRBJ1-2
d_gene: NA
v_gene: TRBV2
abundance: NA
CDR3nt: TGTGCCAGCAGTACAGGGTTTGCTAACTATGGCTACACCTTC
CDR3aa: CASSTGFANYGYTF

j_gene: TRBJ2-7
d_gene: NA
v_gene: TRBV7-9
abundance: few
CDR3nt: TGTGCCAGCAGCTCTAATCGGAGAGGGCGAACCTACGAGCAGTACTTC
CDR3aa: CASSSNRRGRTYEQYF

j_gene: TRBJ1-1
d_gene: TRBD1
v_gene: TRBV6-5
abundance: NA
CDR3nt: TGTGCCAGCAGTTCAACGGACAGGTTTTACACTGAAGCTTTCTTT
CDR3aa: CASSSTDRFYTEAFF

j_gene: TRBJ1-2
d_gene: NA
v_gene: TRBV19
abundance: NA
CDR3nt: TGTGCCAGTGGGAGGCAGTTCTATGGCTACACCTTC
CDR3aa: CASGRQFYGYTF

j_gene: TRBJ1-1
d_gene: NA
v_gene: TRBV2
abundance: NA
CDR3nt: TGTGCCAGCAGTGCCTTGAACACTGAAGCTTTCTTT
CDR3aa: CASSALNTEAFF

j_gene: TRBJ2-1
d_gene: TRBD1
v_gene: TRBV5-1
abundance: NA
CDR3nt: TGCGCCAGCAGACAAGGGGGCGCCGGGGATGAGCAGTTCTTC
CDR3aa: CASRQGGAGDEQFF

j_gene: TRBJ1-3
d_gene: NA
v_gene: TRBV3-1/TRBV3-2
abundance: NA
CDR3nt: TGTGCCAGCAGCCAAGACAGGGCTGGAAACACCATATATTTT
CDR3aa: CASSQDRAGNTIYF

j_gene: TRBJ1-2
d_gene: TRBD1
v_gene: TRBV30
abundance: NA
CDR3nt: TGTGCCTGGGGACAGGTCGGTGGCTACACCTTC
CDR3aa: CAWGQVGGYTF

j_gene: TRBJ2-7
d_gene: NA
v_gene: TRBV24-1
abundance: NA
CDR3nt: TGTGCCACCAGTGACCCGAGGGACGGCTCCTACGAGCAGTACTTC
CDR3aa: CATSDPRDGSYEQYF

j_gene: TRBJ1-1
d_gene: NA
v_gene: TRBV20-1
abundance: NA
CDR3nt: TGCAGTGCTAGTTTTTTCGATTGGGACACTGAAGCTTTCTTT
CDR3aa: CSASFFDWDTEAFF

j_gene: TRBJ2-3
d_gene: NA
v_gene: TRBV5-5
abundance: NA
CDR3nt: TGTGCCAGCAGCTTCGGGGCGGGCCAGAGCACAGATACGCAGTATTTT
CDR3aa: CASSFGAGQSTDTQYF

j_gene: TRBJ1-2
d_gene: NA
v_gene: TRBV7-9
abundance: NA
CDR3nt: TGTGCCAGCAGCTCCCGTACGGGACTCCGGAACTATGGCTACACCTTC
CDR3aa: CASSSRTGLRNYGYTF

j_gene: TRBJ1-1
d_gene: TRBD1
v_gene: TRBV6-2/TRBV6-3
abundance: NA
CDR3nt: TGTGCCAGCAGTGGACAGGGACGGGGTGGCACTGAAGCTTTCTTT
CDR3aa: CASSGQGRGGTEAFF

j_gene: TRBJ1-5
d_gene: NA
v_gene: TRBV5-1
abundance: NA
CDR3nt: TGCGCCAGCAGCGATGGGGGCCAGGGAGGCAATCAGCCCCAGCATTTT
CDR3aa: CASSDGGQGGNQPQHF

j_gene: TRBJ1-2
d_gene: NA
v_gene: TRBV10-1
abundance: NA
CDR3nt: TGCGCCAGCAGTGAGAGCCGGTATGGCTACACCTTC
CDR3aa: CASSESRYGYTF

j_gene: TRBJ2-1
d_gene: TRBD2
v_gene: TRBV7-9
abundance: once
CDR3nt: TGTGCCAGCAGCTTAGCGCCATGGGCGGGGGGCCCTATTGACAATGAGCAGTTCTTC
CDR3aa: CASSLAPWAGGPIDNEQFF

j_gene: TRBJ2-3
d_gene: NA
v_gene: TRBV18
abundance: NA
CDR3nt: TGTGCCAGCTCACCACAAAGCTCCACAGATACGCAGTATTTT
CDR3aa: CASSPQSSTDTQYF

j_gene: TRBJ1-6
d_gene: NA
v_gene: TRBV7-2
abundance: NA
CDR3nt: TGTGCCAGCAGCCCTCACCGGGCGGGCTACAATAATTCACCCCTCCACTTT
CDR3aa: CASSPHRAGYNNSPLHF

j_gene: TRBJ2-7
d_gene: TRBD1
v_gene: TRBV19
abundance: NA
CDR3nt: TGTGCCAGTAGCACAGGGGGCAGGAACGAGCAGTACTTC
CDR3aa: CASSTGGRNEQYF

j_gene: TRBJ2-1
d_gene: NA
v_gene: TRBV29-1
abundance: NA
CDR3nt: TGCAGCGTTGTACAGGGACCCTACAATGAGCAGTTCTTC
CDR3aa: CSVVQGPYNEQFF

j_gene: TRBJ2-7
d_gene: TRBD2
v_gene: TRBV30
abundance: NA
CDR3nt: TGTGCTGGGGCGCGGGGGGAACCGCCCTACGAGCAGTACTTC
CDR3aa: CAGARGEPPYEQYF

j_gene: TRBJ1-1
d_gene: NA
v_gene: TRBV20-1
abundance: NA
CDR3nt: TGCAGTGTTTGGGGCAGCCCGGGAGCTTTCTTT
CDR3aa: CSVWGSPGAFF

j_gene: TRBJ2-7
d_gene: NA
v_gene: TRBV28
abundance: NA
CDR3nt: TGTGCCAGCAGCCCAGGTGGACACAGAACTTATCCCTCCTACGAGCAGTACTTC
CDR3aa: CASSPGGHRTYPSYEQYF

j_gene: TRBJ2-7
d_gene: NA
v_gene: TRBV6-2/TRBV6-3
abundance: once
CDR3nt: TGTGCCAGCAGTTTGGGGCAGGGGATCGAGCAGTACTTC
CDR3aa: CASSLGQGIEQYF

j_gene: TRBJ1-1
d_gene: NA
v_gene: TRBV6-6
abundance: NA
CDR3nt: TGTGCCAGCAGTTACTCGAGGGTCAACACTGAAGCTTTCTTT
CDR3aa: CASSYSRVNTEAFF

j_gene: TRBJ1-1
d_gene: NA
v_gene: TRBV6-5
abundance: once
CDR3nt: TGTGCCAGCAGTTACTCCTCCAGATTGAACACTGAAGCTTTCTTT
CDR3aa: CASSYSSRLNTEAFF

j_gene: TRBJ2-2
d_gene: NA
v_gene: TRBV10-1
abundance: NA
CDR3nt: TGCGCCAGCAGTGAGAAGTGGTGGCAGGGGAGGACCGGGGAGCTGTTTTTT
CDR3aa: CASSEKWWQGRTGELFF

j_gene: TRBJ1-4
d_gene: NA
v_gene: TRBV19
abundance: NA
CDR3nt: TGTGCCAGCAACGCAGGGGTACTCAGTCAACTGTTTTTT
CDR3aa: CASNAGVLSQLFF

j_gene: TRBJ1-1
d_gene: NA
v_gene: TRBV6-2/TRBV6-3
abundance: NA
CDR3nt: TGTGCCAGCAGTTCGGGCGGTCTAAACACTGAAGCTTTCTTT
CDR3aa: CASSSGGLNTEAFF

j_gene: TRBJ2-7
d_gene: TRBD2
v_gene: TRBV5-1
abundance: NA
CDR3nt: TGCGCCAGCAGCCCGACTAGCGGCAGGCTAGCTTACTACGAGCAGTACTTC
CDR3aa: CASSPTSGRLAYYEQYF

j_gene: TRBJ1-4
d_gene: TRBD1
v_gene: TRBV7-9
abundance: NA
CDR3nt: TGTGCCAGCAGCTTAGGCAGGGGGCGAGCTAATGAAAAACTGTTTTTT
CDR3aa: CASSLGRGRANEKLFF

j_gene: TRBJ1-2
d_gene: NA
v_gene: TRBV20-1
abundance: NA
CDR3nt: TGCAGTGCGATGGACTATGGCTACACCTTC
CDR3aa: CSAMDYGYTF

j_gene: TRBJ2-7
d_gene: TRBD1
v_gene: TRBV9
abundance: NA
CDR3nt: TGTGCCAGCAGCGTAGTGTCAGGGGGCGAGCAGTACTTC
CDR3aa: CASSVVSGGEQYF

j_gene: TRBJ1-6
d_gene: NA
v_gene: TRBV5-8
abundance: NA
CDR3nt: TGTGCCAGCAGCTTGGGGGGAGGGGCCCGTTCACCCCTCCACTTT
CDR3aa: CASSLGGGARSPLHF

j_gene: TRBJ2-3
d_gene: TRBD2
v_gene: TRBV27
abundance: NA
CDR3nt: TGTGCCAGCAGGTTTAGCGGGGGCTACGACGGCACAGATACGCAGTATTTT
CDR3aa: CASRFSGGYDGTDTQYF

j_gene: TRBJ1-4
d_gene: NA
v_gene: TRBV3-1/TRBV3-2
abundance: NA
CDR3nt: TGTGCCAGCAGCCACCGGATACGGAATGAAAAACTGTTTTTT
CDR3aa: CASSHRIRNEKLFF